These 12 T cell receptor beta chains share one sample of origin, sequenced in a study of blood T cell repertoires in COVID-19. Assay: immunoSEQ multiplex PCR; the TCRdb copy retains only in-frame clones and omits some. The sample lists 350,000 or so clones; around 90% were seen once. Input material: peripheral blood. These receptors originate from a man aged 18 to 30 with active or convalescent COVID-19.

In its sample, this clone was seen once. This chain joins TRBV3-1 (or the pseudogene TRBV3-2) and TRBJ1-2; perhaps TRBD1 as D (6 bases). Trimming left V 4 bases short and J 8 bases short, with 14 bases between. This CDR3 has 13 residues. The germline V gene has CDR1 LGHDT and CDR2 YNNKEL (reference sequence). In DNA, the CDR3 is TGTGCCAGCAGCCCTTACAGGGAGGGAGGCTACACCTTC. Its translation: CASSPYREGGYTF.

The V gene is TRBV19, the J gene TRBJ2-7; TRBD1 aligns across 7 bases. The CDR3 is made up of 14 amino acids. Germline trimming cut 6 bases from V and 0 bases from J; bases unmatched to any gene: 5. Germline V gene data show CDR1 as LNHDA and CDR2 as SQIVND (reference sequence). This chain's CDR3 is CASRRDSLSYEQYF. In nucleotides, the CDR3 is TGTGCCAGTAGGAGGGACAGCCTCTCCTACGAGCAGTACTTC.

The chain recombines TRBV5-1 with TRBJ1-1; 8 bases align to TRBD1. The CDR3 covers 15 residues. The germline V gene has CDR1 SGHRS and CDR2 YFSETQ. J lost 0 bases, V lost 3 bases, and 4 bases had no gene match. CDR3 sequence reads: CASSSGQGMNTEAFF. The CDR3 DNA follows: TGCGCCAGCAGCTCCGGACAGGGAATGAACACTGAAGCTTTCTTT.

The genes are TRBV7-2 and TRBJ2-5; a weak D match, TRBD1 (7 bases). The V and J ends lost 1 base and 2 bases respectively, with 14 bases between them. Germline-derived CDR1 and CDR2 are SGHTA and FQGNSA. The CDR3 has 16 amino acids. The CDR3: CASSLGQGGGQETQYF. In nucleotides, the CDR3 is TGTGCCAGCAGCTTAGGACAGGGCGGAGGGCAAGAGACCCAGTACTTC.

The V and J genes are TRBV27 and TRBJ2-5; 12 bases line up with TRBD2. V shed 2 bases, J shed 5 bases, and the junction held 3 bases outside the gene matches. The CDR3 totals 15 residues. CDR1 is MNHEY, CDR2 SMNVEV, per germline (reference sequence). The CDR3, as DNA: TGTGCCAGCAGTTTAAGGACTAGCGGGATTGAGACCCAGTACTTC. Residues: CASSLRTSGIETQYF.

V usage is TRBV4-2 and J usage is TRBJ2-7; 7 bases match TRBD1. The CDR3 totals 17 residues. The V segment lost 3 bases and the J segment 6 bases; nucleotides outside the gene matches: 17. Germline CDR1 reads LGHNA; CDR2 reads YNFKEQ. CDR3 bases: TGTGCCAGCAGCCAGTCCTGGACCACAGGGGTTTCTCCCGAGCAGTACTTC. Residues: CASSQSWTTGVSPEQYF.

V usage is TRBV29-1 and J usage is TRBJ2-5; D perhaps matches TRBD1 (5 bases). Germline CDR1 reads SQVTM; CDR2 reads ANQGSEA. The CDR3 runs 12 residues. Deletions cut 4 bases from V and 5 bases from J, with 11 bases between. CDR3 DNA: TGCAGCGTTGCTCAGGGATCCGAGACCCAGTACTTC. Amino acid sequence: CSVAQGSETQYF. Variable domain in full (rest from reference TRBV29-1 and TRBJ2-5): SAVISQKPSRDICQRGTSLTIQCQVDSQVTMMFWYRQQPGQSLTLIATANQGSEATYESGFVIDKFPISRPNLTFSTLTVSNMSPEDSSIYLCSVAQGSETQYFGPGTRLLVL.

The rearrangement links TRBV19 to TRBJ1-5; the D gene is possibly TRBD1 (5 bases). Trimming stripped 5 bases from V and 0 bases from J, with 17 bases between. The CDR3 consists of 17 residues. Germline CDR1 and CDR2: LNHDA and SQIVND (reference sequence). This CDR3 reads CASSRGSGGSSNQPQHF. The CDR3 coding sequence is TGTGCCAGTAGTCGGGGCTCGGGGGGATCTAGCAATCAGCCCCAGCATTTT.

This clone was observed once. The gene calls are TRBV28 and TRBJ2-5; unclear D gene. Trimming removed 7 bases from V and 2 bases from J, with 17 bases in between. The CDR3 extends over 15 amino acids. CDR1 MDHEN and CDR2 SYDVKM come from the germline V gene. The CDR3 DNA sequence: TGTGCCAGCAATCAGCTCCTGGCAGCGCAAGAGACCCAGTACTTC. It yields the protein CASNQLLAAQETQYF.

A few counts support this clone. The gene calls are TRBV28 and TRBJ1-2, with TRBD1 as a possible D gene (5 bases). V lost 4 bases and J 1 base, leaving 13 bases between the germline ends. The CDR3 totals 15 residues. Looked up from germline, CDR1 is MDHEN and CDR2 is SYDVKM. The CDR3 DNA reads TGTGCCAGCAGTTATCGACAGCTGCTTAACTATGGCTACACCTTC. It codes for CASSYRQLLNYGYTF.

This chain joins TRBV27 and TRBJ2-3, with D maybe TRBD1 (5 bases). CDR3 size: 14 residues. Trimming pared 5 bases from V and 4 bases from J, leaving 13 bases between. Germline assignment: CDR1 MNHEY and CDR2 SMNVEV (reference sequence). The CDR3 nucleotides are TGTGCCAGCAGTACCCGGACAATTTCAGATACGCAGTATTTT. It translates to CASSTRTISDTQYF.

This clone was seen repeatedly, ten times or more. Other DNA sequences from this sample encode an identical CDR3 as well. The gene calls are TRBV6-2 or TRBV6-3 and TRBJ2-7, with D possibly matching TRBD2 (6 bases). This CDR3 contains 14 residues. Looked up from germline, CDR1 is MNHEY and CDR2 is SVGEGT. The ends were cut back, 0 bases at V and 0 bases at J, with 6 bases in the middle. Here the CDR3 DNA reads TGTGCCAGCAGTTACTCTAGCGGCTCCTACGAGCAGTACTTC. It codes for CASSYSSGSYEQYF.